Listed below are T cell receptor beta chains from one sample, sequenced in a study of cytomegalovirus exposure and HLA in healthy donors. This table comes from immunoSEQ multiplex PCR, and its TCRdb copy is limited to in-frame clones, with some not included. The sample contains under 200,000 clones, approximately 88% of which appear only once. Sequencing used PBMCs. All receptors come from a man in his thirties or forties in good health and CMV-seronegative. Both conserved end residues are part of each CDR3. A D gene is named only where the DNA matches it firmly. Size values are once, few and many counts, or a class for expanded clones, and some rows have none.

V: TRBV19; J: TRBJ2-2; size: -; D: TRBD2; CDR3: CASMGLAGVTGELFF; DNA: TGTGCCAGTATGGGACTAGCGGGGGTCACCGGGGAGCTGTTTTTT
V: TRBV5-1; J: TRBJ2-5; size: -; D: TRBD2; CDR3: CASSLAVVAGGEETQYF; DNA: TGCGCCAGCAGCTTGGCCGTAGTGGCGGGGGGGGAAGAGACCCAGTACTTC
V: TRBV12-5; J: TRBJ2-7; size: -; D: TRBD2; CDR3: CASGFYLTGGYEQYF; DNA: TGTGCTAGTGGTTTTTACCTGACGGGAGGATACGAGCAGTACTTC
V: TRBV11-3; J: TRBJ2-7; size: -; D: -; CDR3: CASSPQGSGYEQYF; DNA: TGTGCCAGCAGCCCGCAGGGATCTGGCTACGAGCAGTACTTC
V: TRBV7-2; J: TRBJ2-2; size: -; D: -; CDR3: CASSLIGRSTGELFF; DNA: TGTGCCAGCAGCTTAATAGGGAGGAGCACCGGGGAGCTGTTTTTT
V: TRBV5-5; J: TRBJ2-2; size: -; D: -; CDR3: CASSLRGGTGELFF; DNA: TGTGCCAGCAGCTTGAGGGGGGGCACCGGGGAGCTGTTTTTT
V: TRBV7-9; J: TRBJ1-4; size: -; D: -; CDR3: CASSPPSRGEKLFF; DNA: TGTGCCAGCAGCCCCCCTTCCCGCGGTGAAAAACTGTTTTTT
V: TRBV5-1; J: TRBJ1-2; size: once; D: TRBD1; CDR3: CASSSDDRAGYTF; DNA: TGCGCCAGCAGCTCCGATGACAGGGCCGGCTACACCTTC
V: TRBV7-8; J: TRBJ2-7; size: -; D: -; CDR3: CASSLQTRKYSYEQYF; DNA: TGTGCCAGCAGCTTACAGACTAGGAAGTACAGCTACGAGCAGTACTTC
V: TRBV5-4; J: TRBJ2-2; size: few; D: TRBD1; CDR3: CASSWGQGNTGELFF; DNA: TGTGCCAGCAGCTGGGGACAGGGAAACACCGGGGAGCTGTTTTTT
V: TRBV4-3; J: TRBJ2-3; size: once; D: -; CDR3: CASSQDVPTDTQYF; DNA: TGCGCCAGCAGCCAAGACGTTCCGACAGATACGCAGTATTTT
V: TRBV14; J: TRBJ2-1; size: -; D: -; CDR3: CASSQRGLYNEQFF; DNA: TGTGCCAGCAGCCAAAGGGGCCTCTACAATGAGCAGTTCTTC
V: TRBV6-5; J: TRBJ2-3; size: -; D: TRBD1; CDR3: CASSYDRGLIADTQYF; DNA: TGTGCCAGCAGCTACGACAGGGGGCTCATCGCAGATACGCAGTATTTT
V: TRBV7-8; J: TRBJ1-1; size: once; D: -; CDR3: CASSPLESHTEAFF; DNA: TGTGCCAGCAGCCCTTTAGAGTCCCACACTGAAGCTTTCTTT
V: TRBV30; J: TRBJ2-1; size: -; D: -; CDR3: CAWRGEETYNEQFF; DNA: TGTGCCTGGAGAGGGGAGGAAACTTACAATGAGCAGTTCTTC
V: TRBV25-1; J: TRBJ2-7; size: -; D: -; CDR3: CASSRVYEQYF; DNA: TGTGCCAGCAGCAGGGTCTACGAGCAGTACTTC
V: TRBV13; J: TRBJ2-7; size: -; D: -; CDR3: CASSLEGGGPYEQYF; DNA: TGTGCCAGCAGCTTAGAAGGGGGAGGGCCCTACGAGCAGTACTTC
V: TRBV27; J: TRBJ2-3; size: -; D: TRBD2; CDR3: CASSPRTSGADTQYF; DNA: TGTGCCAGCAGTCCCCGGACTAGCGGCGCAGATACGCAGTATTTT
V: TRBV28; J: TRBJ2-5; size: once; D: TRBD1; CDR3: CAGRRQGSGETQYF; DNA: TGTGCCGGAAGGAGACAGGGATCCGGAGAGACCCAGTACTTC
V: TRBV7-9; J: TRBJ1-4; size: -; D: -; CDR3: CASSPLRGRVEKLFF; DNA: TGTGCCAGCAGCCCACTCAGGGGACGGGTTGAAAAACTGTTTTTT
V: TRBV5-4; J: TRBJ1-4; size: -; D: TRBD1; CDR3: CASSFRQGKGEKLFF; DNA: TGTGCCAGCAGCTTCCGACAGGGGAAGGGTGAAAAACTGTTTTTT
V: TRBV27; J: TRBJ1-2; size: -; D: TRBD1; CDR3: CASSPRDSYGYTF; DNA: TGTGCCAGCAGTCCCAGGGACAGCTATGGCTACACCTTC
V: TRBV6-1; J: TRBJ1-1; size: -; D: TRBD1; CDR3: CASSHKGQVGFFF; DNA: TGTGCCAGCAGCCATAAGGGACAGGTCGGGTTTTTCTTT
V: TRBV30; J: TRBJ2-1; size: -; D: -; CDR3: CAWGGQPLQFF; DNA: TGTGCCTGGGGAGGGCAGCCACTGCAGTTCTTC
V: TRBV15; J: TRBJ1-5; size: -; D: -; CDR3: CATSGDQGYQPQHF; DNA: TGTGCCACCAGCGGCGATCAGGGGTATCAGCCCCAGCATTTT